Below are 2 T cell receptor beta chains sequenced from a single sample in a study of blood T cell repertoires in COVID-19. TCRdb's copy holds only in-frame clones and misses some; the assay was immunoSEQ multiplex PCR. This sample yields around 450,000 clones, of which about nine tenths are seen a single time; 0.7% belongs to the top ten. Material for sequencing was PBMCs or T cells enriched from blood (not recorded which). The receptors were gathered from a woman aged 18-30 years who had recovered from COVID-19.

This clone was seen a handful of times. CDR3 region: CSASEGVTNEKLFF. CDR3 nucleotide sequence: TGCAGCGCCAGCGAAGGGGTCACTAATGAAAAACTGTTTTTT. This chain uses TRBV29-1 with TRBJ1-4; possibly TRBD1 for D (5 bases). Germline CDR1 SQVTM, CDR2 ANQGSEA. V gave up 7 bases and J gave up 2 bases, with 14 bases separating them. This CDR3 spans 14 amino acids.

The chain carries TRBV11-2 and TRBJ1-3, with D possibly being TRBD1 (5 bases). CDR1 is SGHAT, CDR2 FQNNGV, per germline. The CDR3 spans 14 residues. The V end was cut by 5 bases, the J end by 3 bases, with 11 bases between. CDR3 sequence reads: CASSVDGGGNTIYF. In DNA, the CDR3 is TGTGCCAGCAGCGTCGACGGGGGTGGAAACACCATATATTTT.